Each of the 3 T cell receptor beta chains below was sequenced from the same sample in a study of cytomegalovirus exposure and HLA in healthy donors. Vbeta (60) and Jbeta (13) primers were used in the PCR. Clones were read by immunoSEQ multiplex PCR, and TCRdb kept only the in-frame ones, dropping some. The sample lists about 120,000 clones, around two thirds occurring once. The sequencing input was PBMCs. The receptor source for this set is a woman in her forties in good health and CMV-seropositive.

The V call is TRBV5-6, the J call TRBJ1-4; D might be TRBD1 (6 bases). In germline, CDR1 is SGHDT, CDR2 YYEEEE. Trimming stripped 0 bases from V and 3 bases from J, with 9 bases between. The CDR3 has 15 residues. The CDR3 sequence is CASSLDRVSNEKLFF. In nucleotides, the CDR3 is TGTGCCAGCAGCTTGGACAGGGTCTCTAATGAAAAACTGTTTTTT.

The chain employs TRBV5-6 and TRBJ2-7; 9 positions agree with TRBD1. Germline V CDR1 and CDR2: SGHDT, YYEEEE. Germline trimming cut 5 bases from V and 1 base from J; bases unmatched to any gene: 7. This CDR3 has 15 amino acids. The CDR3 region has the DNA TGTGCCAGCAGTTCCTCCGGGACAGGGTCCTACGAGCAGTACTTC. Translating it yields CASSSSGTGSYEQYF.

The genes are TRBV5-6 and TRBJ2-1; 7 positions agree with TRBD2. The germline V gene has CDR1 SGHDT and CDR2 YYEEEE. The CDR3 sequence is 15 residues long. Trimming removed 3 bases from V and 1 base from J; junction bases left unmatched: 4. CDR3 nucleotide sequence: TGTGCCAGCAGCTCTCTAGCGGATTCCTACAATGAGCAGTTCTTC. It codes for CASSSLADSYNEQFF.